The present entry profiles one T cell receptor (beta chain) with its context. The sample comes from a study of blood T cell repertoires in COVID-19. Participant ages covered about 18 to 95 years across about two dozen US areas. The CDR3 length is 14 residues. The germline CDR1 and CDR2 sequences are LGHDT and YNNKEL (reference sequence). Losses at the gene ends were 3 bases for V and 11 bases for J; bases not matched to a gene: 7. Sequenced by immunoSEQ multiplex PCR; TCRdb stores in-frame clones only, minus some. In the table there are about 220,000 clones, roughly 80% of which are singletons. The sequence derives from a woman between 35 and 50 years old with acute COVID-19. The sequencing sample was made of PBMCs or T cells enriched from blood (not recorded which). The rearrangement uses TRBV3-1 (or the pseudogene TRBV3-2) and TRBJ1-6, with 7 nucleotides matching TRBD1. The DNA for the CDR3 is TGTGCCAGCAGCCAGCCAGGGGGACGGACACCCCTCCACTTT. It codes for CASSQPGGRTPLHF.